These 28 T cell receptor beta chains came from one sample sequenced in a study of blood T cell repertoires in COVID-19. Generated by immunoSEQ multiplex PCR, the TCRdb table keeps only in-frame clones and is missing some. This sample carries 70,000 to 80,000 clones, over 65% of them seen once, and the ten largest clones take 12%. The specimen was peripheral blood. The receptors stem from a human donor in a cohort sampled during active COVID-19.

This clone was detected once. The DNA of the CDR3 is TGTGCCAGCAGCACAGGGGGGCAGGCCCCCCGGGCCCTCCACTTT. It yields the protein CASSTGGQAPRALHF. V usage is TRBV5-6 and J usage is TRBJ1-6; TRBD1 matches 8 bases. Germline V lookup: CDR1 SGHDT, CDR2 YYEEEE. This CDR3 spans 15 amino acids. Unmatched junction bases numbered 14, after V lost 4 bases and J lost 14 bases. Together with reference TRBV5-6 and TRBJ1-6, the CDR3 gives the full variable domain: DAGVTQSPTHLIKTRGQQVTLRCSPKSGHDTVSWYQQALGQGPQFIFQYYEEEERQRGNFPDRFSGHQFPNYSSELNVNALLLGDSALYLCASSTGGQAPRALHFGNGTRLTVT.

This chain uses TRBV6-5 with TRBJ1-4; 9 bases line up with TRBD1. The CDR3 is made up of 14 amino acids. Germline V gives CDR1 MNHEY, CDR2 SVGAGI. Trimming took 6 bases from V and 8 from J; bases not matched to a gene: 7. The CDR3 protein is CASSYGQGSEKLFF. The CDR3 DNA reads TGTGCCAGCAGCTATGGACAGGGGAGCGAAAAACTGTTTTTT.

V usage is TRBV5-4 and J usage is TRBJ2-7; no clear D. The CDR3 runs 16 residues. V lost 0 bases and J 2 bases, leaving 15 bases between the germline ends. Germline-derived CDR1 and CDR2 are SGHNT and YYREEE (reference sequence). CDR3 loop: CASSLGRSAATYEQYF. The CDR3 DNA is TGTGCCAGCAGCTTGGGGCGGTCGGCAGCGACCTACGAGCAGTACTTC. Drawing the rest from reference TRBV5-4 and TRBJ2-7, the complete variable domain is ETGVTQSPTHLIKTRGQQVTLRCSSQSGHNTVSWYQQALGQGPQFIFQYYREEENGRGNFPPRFSGLQFPNYSSELNVNALELDDSALYLCASSLGRSAATYEQYFGPGTRLTVT.

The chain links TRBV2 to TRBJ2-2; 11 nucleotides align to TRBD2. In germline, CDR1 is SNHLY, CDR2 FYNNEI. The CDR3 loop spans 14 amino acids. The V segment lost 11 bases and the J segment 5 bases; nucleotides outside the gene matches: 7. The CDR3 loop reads CAGGSGRGTGELFF. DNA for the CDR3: TGTGCCGGGGGTAGCGGGAGGGGGACCGGGGAGCTGTTTTTT.

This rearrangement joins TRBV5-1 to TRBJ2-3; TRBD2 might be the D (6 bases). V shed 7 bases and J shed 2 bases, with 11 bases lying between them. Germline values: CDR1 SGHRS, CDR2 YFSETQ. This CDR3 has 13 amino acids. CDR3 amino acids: CASASGLTDTQYF. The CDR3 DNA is TGCGCCAGCGCCTCGGGACTCACAGATACGCAGTATTTT.

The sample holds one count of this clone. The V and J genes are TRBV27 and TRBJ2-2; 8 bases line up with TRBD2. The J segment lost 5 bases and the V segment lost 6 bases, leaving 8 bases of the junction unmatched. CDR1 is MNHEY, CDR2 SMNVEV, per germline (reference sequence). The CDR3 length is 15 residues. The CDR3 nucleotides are TGTGCCAGCAGACGGCCCGGGGGGGGTACCGGGGAGCTGTTTTTT. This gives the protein CASRRPGGGTGELFF.

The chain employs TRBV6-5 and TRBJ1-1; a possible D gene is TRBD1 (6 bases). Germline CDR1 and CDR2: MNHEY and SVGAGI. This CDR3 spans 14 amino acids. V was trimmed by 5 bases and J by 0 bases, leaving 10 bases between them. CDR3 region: CASSLGTLNTEAFF. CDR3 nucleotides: TGTGCCAGCAGTCTCGGGACATTGAACACTGAAGCTTTCTTT.

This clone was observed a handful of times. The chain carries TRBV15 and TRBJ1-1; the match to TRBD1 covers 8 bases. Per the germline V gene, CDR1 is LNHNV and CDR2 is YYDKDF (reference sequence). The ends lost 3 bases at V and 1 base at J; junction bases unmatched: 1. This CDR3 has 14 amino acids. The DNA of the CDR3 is TGTGCCACCAGCAGCGGACAGGGGAACACTGAAGCTTTCTTT. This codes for CATSSGQGNTEAFF.

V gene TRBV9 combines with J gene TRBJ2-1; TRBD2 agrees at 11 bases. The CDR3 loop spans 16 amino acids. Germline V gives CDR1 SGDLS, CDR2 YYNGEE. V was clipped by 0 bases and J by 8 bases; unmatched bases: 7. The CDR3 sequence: CASSVGVAGGVDEQFF. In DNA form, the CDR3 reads TGTGCCAGCAGCGTAGGGGTAGCGGGAGGGGTTGATGAGCAGTTCTTC. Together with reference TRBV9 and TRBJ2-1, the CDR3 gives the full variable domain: DSGVTQTPKHLITATGQRVTLRCSPRSGDLSVYWYQQSLDQGLQFLIQYYNGEERAKGNILERFSAQQFPDLHSELNLSSLELGDSALYFCASSVGVAGGVDEQFFGPGTRLTVL.

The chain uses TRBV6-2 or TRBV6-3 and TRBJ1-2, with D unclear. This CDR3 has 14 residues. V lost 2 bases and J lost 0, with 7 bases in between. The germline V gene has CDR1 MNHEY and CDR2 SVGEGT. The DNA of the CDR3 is TGTGCCAGCAGTTACAGGAGATCTAACTATGGCTACACCTTC. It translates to CASSYRRSNYGYTF.

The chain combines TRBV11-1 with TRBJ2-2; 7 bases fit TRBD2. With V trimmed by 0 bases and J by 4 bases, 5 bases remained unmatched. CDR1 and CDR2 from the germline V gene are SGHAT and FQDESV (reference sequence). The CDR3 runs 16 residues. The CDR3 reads CASSLARGRGTGELFF. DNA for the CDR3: TGTGCCAGCAGCTTAGCGCGAGGGAGGGGCACCGGGGAGCTGTTTTTT.

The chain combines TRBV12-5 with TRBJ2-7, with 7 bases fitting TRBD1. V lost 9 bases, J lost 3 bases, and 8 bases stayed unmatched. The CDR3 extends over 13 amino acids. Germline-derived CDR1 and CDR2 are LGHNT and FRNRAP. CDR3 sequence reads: CASRGGWSYEQYF. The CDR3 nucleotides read TGTGCTAGCAGAGGGGGCTGGAGCTACGAGCAGTACTTC.

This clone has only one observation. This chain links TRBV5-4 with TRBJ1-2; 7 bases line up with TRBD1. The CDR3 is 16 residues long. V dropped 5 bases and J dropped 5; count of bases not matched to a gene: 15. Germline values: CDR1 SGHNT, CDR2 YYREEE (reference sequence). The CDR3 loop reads CASRPRQGPRIYGYTF. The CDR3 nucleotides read TGTGCCAGCAGGCCCCGACAGGGACCCCGGATTTATGGCTACACCTTC.

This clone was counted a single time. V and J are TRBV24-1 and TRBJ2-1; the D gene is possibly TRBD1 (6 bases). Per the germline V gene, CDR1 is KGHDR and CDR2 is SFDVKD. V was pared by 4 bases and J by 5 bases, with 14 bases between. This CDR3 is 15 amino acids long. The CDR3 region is CATSDSSQGNNEQFF. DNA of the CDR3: TGTGCCACCAGTGACTCGAGTCAGGGGAACAATGAGCAGTTCTTC.

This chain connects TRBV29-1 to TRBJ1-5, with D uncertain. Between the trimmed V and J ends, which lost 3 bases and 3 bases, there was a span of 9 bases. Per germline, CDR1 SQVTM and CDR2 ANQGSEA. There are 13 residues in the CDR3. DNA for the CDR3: TGCAGCGTTGAGGTGCAGATCAATCAGCCCCAGCATTTT. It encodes CSVEVQINQPQHF.

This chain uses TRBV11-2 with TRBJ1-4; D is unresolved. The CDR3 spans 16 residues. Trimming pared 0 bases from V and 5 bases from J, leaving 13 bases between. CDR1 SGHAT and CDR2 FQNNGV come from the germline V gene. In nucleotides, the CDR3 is TGTGCCAGCAGCTTAGATCAGTGGGCTGTAAATGAAAAACTGTTTTTT. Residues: CASSLDQWAVNEKLFF.

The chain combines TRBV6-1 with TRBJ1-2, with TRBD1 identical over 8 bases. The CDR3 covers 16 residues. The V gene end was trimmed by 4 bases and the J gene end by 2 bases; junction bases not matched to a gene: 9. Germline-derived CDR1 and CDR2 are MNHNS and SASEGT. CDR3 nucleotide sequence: TGTGCCAGCAGTGGGGGGGGGAGACAGGGGAACTATGGCTACACCTTC. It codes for CASSGGGRQGNYGYTF.

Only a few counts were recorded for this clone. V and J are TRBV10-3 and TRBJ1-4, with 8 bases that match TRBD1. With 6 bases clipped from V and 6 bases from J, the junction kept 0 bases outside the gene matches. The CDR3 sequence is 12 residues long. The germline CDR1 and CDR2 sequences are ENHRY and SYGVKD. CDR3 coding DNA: TGTGCCATCAGGGACAGGGATGAAAAACTGTTTTTT. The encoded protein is CAIRDRDEKLFF.

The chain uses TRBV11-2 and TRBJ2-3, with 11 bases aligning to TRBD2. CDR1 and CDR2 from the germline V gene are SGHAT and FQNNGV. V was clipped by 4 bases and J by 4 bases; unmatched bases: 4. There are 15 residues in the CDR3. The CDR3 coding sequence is TGTGCCAGCAGCTCCCTAGCGGGGGGCGCAGATACGCAGTATTTT. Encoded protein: CASSSLAGGADTQYF.

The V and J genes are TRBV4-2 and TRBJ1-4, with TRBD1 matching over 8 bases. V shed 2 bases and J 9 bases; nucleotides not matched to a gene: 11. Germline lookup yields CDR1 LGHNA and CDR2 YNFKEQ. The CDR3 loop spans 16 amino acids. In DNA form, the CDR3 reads TGTGCCAGCAGCCAACTAGGACAGGGCGTAACCCAAAAACTGTTTTTT. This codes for CASSQLGQGVTQKLFF.

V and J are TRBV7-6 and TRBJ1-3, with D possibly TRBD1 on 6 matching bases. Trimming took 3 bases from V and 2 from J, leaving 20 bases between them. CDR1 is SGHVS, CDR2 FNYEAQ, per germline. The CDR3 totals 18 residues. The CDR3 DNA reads TGTGCCAGCAGCTTCCAAAGGGGGACGTCTTCACCTGGAAACACCATATATTTT. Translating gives CASSFQRGTSSPGNTIYF.

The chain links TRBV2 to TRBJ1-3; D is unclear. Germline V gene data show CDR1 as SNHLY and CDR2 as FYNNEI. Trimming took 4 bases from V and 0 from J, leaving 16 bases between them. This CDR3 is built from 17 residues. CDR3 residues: CASSASLIRYSGNTIYF. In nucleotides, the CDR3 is TGTGCCAGCAGTGCCTCTTTAATTCGGTACTCTGGAAACACCATATATTTT. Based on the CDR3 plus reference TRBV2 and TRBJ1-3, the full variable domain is EPEVTQTPSHQVTQMGQEVILRCVPISNHLYFYWYRQILGQKVEFLVSFYNNEISEKSEIFDDQFSVERPDGSNFTLKIRSTKLEDSAMYFCASSASLIRYSGNTIYFGEGSWLTVV.

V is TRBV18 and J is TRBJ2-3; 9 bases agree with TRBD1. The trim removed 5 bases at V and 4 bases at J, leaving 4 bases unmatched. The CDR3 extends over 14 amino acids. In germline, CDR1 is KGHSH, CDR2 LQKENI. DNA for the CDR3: TGTGCCAGCTCATTAGGACAGGGGCCAGATACGCAGTATTTT. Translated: CASSLGQGPDTQYF. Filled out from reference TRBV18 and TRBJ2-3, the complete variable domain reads NAGVMQNPRHLVRRRGQEARLRCSPMKGHSHVYWYRQLPEEGLKFMVYLQKENIIDESGMPKERFSAEFPKEGPSILRIQQVVRGDSAAYFCASSLGQGPDTQYFGPGTRLTVL.

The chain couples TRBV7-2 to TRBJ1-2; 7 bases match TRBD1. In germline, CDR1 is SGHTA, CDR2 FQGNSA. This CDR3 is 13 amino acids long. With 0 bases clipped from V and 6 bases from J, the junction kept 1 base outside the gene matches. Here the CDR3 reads CASSLAQGDGYTF. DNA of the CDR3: TGTGCCAGCAGCTTAGCCCAGGGGGATGGCTACACCTTC.

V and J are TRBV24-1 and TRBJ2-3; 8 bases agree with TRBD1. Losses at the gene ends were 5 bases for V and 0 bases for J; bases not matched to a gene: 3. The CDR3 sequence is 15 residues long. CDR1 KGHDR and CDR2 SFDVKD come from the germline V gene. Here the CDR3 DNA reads TGTGCCACCAGTGCAGGGGGCGATAGCACAGATACGCAGTATTTT. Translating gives CATSAGGDSTDTQYF.

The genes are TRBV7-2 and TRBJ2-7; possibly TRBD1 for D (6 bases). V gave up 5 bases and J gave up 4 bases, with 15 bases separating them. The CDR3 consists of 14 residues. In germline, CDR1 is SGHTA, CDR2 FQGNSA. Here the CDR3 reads CASSQSGQFYEQYF. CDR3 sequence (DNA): TGTGCCAGCAGCCAGTCGGGACAATTTTACGAGCAGTACTTC.

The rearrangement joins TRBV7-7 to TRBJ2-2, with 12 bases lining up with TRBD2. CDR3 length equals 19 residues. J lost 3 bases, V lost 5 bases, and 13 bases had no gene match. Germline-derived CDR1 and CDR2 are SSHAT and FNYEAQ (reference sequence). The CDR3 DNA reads TGTGCCAGCAGCCCGATACTAGCGGGGGGACCCGCGGACACCGGGGAGCTGTTTTTT. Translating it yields CASSPILAGGPADTGELFF.

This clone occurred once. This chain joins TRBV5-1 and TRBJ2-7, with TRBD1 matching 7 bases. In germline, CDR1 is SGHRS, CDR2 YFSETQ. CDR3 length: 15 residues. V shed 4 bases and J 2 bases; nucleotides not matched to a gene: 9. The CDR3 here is CASSPQTGSTYEQYF. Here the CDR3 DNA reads TGCGCCAGCAGCCCCCAGACAGGGAGCACCTACGAGCAGTACTTC.